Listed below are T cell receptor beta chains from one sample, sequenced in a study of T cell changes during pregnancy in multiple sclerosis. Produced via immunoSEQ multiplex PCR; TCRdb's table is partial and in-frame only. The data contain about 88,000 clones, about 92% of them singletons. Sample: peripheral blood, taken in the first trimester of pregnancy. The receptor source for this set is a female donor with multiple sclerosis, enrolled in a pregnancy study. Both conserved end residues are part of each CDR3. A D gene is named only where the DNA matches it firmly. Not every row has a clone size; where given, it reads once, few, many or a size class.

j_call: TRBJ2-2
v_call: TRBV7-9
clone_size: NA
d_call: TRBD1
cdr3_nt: TGTGCCAGCCCCCAGGACAGGGCGCTCACCGGGGAGCTGTTTTTT
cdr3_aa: CASPQDRALTGELFF

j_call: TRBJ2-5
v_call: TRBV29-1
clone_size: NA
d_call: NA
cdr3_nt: TGCAGCGTCCTCCTGGACATTCAAGAGACCCAGTACTTC
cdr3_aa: CSVLLDIQETQYF

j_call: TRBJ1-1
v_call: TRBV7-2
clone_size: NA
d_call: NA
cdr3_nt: TGTGCCAGCAGCTCGACAGGGAACACTGAAGCTTTCTTT
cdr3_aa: CASSSTGNTEAFF

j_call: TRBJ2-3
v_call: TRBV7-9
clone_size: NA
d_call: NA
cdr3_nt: TGTGCCAGCAGCCTCCAGGGCACAGATACGCAGTATTTT
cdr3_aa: CASSLQGTDTQYF

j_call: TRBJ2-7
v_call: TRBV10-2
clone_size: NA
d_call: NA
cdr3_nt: TGCGCCAGCAGCGATTGGGGGACTCTCAGCTCCTACGAGCAGTACTTC
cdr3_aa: CASSDWGTLSSYEQYF

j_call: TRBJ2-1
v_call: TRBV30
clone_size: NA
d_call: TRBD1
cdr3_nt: TGTGCCTGTACCCCCTACCGGAAGGGGGCTCAGTCCGACAGCTCCTACAATGAGCAGTTCTTC
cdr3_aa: CACTPYRKGAQSDSSYNEQFF

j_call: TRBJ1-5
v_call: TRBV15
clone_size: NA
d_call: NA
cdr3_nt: TGTGCCACCAGCAGAGATGCAGGGAATCAGCCCCAGCATTTT
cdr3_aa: CATSRDAGNQPQHF

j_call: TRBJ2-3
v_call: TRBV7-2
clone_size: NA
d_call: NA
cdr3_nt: TGTGCCAGCAGACTTGCCGGTGGCGGGACGGTAGATACGCAGTATTTT
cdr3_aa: CASRLAGGGTVDTQYF

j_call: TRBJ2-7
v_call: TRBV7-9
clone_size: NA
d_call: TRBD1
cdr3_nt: TGTGCCAGCGGGACAGGAGAGACCTACGAGCAGTACTTC
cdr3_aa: CASGTGETYEQYF

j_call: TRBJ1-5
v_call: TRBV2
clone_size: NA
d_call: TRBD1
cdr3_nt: TGTGCCACAACTACAGGGGAGAATCAGCCCCAGCATTTT
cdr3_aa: CATTTGENQPQHF

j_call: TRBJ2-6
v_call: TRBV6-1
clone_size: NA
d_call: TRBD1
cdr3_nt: TGTGCCAGCAGTGAATGGGTGCGGGACAGGGGAGTGGCTGGGGCCAACGTCCTGACTTTC
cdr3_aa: CASSEWVRDRGVAGANVLTF

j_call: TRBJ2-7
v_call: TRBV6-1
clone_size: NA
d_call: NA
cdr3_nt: TGTGCCAGCAGTGAAAGGATTAGCGTGAGCTCCTACGAGCAGTACTTC
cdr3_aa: CASSERISVSSYEQYF

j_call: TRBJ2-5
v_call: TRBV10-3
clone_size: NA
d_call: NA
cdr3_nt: TGTGCCATCTTGCCGACGGGAGTGATCCAAGAGACCCAGTACTTC
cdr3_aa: CAILPTGVIQETQYF

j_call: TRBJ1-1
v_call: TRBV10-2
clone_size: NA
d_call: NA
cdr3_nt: TGCGCCAGCAGTGCATTTACAGGGTTAGGGTCTGAAGCTTTCTTT
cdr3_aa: CASSAFTGLGSEAFF

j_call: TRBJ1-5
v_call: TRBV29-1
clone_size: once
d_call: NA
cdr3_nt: TGCAGCGTTGAGGTACCAGGGGTAGGCAATCAGCCCCAGCATTTT
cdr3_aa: CSVEVPGVGNQPQHF

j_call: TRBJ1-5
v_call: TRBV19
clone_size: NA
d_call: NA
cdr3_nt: TGTGCCAGTAGTCTGAGGGCATATAGCAATCAGCCCCAGCATTTT
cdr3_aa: CASSLRAYSNQPQHF

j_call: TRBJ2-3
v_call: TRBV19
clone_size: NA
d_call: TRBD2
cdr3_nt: TGTGCCAGTAGTATAACCCCCGCTAGCGGCCTCACAGATACGCAGTATTTT
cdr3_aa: CASSITPASGLTDTQYF

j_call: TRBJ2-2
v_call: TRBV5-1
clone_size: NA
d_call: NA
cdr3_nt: TGCGCCAGCAGCTTTCACGGGAGTAACACCGGGGAGCTGTTTTTT
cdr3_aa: CASSFHGSNTGELFF

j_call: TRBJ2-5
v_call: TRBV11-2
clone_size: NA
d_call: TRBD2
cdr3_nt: TGTGCCAGCAGGTCTACTAGCGGAGAGACCCAGTACTTC
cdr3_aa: CASRSTSGETQYF

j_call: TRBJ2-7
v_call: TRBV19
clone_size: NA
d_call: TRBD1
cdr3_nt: TGTGCCAGTAGTAGACGGACAGGGGAAAACGAGCAGTACTTC
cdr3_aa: CASSRRTGENEQYF

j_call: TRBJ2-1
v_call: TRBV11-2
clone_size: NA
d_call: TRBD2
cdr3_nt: TGTGCCAGCAGTCAGACTAGCGGGAGTGTGCAGTTCTTC
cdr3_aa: CASSQTSGSVQFF

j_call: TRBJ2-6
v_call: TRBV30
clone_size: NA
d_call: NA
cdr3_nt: TGTGCCTGGAGATCGACAGGGGCCAACGTCCTGACTTTC
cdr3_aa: CAWRSTGANVLTF

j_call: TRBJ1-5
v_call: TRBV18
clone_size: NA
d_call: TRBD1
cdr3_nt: TGTGCCAGCTCACCAGACGCCGCGGACAGGTCAACGGGTTATAGCAATCAGCCCCAGCATTTT
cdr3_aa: CASSPDAADRSTGYSNQPQHF

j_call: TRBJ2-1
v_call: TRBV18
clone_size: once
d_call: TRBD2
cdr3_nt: TGTGCCAGCTCACCTAGTCGGAGCGGGAGATACAATGAGCAGTTCTTC
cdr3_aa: CASSPSRSGRYNEQFF

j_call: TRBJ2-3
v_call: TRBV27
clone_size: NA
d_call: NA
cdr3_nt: TGTGCCAGCAGTTGGAAGCGAGCCACAGATACGCAGTATTTT
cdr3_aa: CASSWKRATDTQYF

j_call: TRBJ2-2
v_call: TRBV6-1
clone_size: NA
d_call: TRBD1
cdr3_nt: TGTGCCAGCAGTGAAAACAGGGGGCTCCCTATGAACACCGGGGAGCTGTTTTTT
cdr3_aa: CASSENRGLPMNTGELFF

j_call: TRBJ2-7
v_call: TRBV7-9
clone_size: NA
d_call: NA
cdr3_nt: TGTGCCAGCAGCTTAGCCGAGTACTCCTACGAGCAGTACTTC
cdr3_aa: CASSLAEYSYEQYF

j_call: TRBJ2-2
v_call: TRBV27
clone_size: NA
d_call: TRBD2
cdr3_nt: TGTGCCAGCAGTTGGTCCAGCGGGAGGGTCGCCACCGGGGAGCTGTTTTTT
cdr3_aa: CASSWSSGRVATGELFF

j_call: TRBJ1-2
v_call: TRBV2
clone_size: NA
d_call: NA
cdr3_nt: TGTGCCAGCAGTGAGGGGGCATTGTGGGGCTACACCTTC
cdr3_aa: CASSEGALWGYTF

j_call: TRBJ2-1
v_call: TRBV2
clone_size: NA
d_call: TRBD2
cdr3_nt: TGTGCCAGCAGGCCGACTAGCGGGAGCATCAATGAGCAGTTCTTC
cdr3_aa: CASRPTSGSINEQFF

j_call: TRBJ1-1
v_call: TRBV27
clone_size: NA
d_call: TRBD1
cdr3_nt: TGTGCCAGCAGTACCCACAGGGGCCGCACTGAAGCTTTCTTT
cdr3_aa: CASSTHRGRTEAFF

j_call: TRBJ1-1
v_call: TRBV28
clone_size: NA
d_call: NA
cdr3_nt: TGTGCCAGCAGTTTGATTCGGGTGACTGAAGCTTTCTTT
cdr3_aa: CASSLIRVTEAFF

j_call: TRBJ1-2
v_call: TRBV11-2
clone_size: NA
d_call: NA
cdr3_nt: TGTGCCAGCAGCTTAGATCCGACAGGTTACTATGGCTACACCTTC
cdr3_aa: CASSLDPTGYYGYTF

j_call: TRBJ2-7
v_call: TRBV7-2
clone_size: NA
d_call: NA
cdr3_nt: TGTGCCAGCAGCTTAGAAAGCGGCACCTACGAGCAGTACTTC
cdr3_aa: CASSLESGTYEQYF

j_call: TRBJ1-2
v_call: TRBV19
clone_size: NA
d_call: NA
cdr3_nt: TGTGCCAGTAAGAGGCCAGGGGCGAAATATGGCTACACCTTC
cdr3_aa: CASKRPGAKYGYTF

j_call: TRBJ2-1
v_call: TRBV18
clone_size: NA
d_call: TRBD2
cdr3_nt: TGTGCCAGCTCACCGGGACTATACAATGAGCAGTTCTTC
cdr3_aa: CASSPGLYNEQFF

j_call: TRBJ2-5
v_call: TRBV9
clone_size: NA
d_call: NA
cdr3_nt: TGTGCCAGCAGCACGTCGGGAGCACATCAAGAGACCCAGTACTTC
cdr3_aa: CASSTSGAHQETQYF

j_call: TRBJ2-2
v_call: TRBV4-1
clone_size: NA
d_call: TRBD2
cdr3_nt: TGCGCCAGCAGGGTCCTAGGGCTCCCAGCGGGAGGCCGAACCGGGGAGCTGTTTTTT
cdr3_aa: CASRVLGLPAGGRTGELFF

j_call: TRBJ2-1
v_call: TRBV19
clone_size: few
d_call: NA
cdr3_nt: TGTGCCAGTAAACCCCAGGGGCTCGATGAGCAGTTCTTC
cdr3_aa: CASKPQGLDEQFF

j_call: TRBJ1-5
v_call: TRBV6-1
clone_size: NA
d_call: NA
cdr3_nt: TGTGCCAGCAGCCCTGGCTTGAGGTGGCTCCAGCATTTT
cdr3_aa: CASSPGLRWLQHF

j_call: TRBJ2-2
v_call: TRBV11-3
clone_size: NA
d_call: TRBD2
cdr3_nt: TGTGCCAGCAGCTTCGGGGGGGCGAACACCGGGGAGCTGTTTTTT
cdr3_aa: CASSFGGANTGELFF

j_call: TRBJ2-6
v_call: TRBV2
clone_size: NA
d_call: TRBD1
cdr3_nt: TGTGCCAGCAGAGGGGACAGGGTCTCTGGGGCCAACGTCCTGACTTTC
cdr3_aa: CASRGDRVSGANVLTF

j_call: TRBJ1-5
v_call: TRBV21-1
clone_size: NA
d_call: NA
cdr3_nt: TGTGCCAGCAGTCAAACAGGGCCTAATCAGCCCCAGCATTTT
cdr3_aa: CASSQTGPNQPQHF

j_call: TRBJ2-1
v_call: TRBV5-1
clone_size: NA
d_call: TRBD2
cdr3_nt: TGCGCCAGCAGCCCGGGACTAGCGGGGGGGGCCTACAATGAGCAGTTCTTC
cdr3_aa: CASSPGLAGGAYNEQFF

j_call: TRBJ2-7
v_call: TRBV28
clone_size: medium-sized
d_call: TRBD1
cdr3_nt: TGTGCCAGCAGCATCGACAGGGGTAACTACGAGCAGTACTTC
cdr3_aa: CASSIDRGNYEQYF

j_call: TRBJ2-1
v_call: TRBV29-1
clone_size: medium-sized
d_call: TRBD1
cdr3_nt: TGCAGCGTTCACAGGGGAAGTACTTACAATGAGCAGTTCTTC
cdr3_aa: CSVHRGSTYNEQFF

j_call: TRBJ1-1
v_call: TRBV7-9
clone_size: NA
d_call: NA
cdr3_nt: TGTGCCAGCAGTCGCAGGGGTGGCACTGAAGCTTTCTTT
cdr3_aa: CASSRRGGTEAFF

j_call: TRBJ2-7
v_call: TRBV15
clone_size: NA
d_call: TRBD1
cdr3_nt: TGTGCCACCAGCAAACCGGACAGGGGGGTCGAGCAGTACTTC
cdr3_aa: CATSKPDRGVEQYF

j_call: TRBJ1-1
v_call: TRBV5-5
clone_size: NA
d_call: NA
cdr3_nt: TGTGCCAGCAGCTTGTGGGTATGTGCGGATTCCCTTCAGTGCACTGAAGCTTTCTTT
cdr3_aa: CASSLWVCADSLQCTEAFF

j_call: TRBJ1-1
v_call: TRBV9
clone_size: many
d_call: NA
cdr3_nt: TGTGCCAGCAGCGGGCAGGCGAACACTGAAGCTTTCTTT
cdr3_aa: CASSGQANTEAFF

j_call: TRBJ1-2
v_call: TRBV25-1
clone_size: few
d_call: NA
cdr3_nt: TGTGCCAGCGCCTGGGCCTGGAGCTACACCTTC
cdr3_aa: CASAWAWSYTF

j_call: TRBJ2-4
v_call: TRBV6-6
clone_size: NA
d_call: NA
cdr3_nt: TGTGCCAGCAGTAGGCGACAGCCTCTAGCCAAAAACATTCAGTACTTC
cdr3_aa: CASSRRQPLAKNIQYF

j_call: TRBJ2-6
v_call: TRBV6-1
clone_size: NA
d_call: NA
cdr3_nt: TGTGCCAGCAGTGAACCCGGGATCTCTGGGGCCAACGTCCTGACTTTC
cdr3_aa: CASSEPGISGANVLTF

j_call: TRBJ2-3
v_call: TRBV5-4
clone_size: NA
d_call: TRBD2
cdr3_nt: TGTGCCAGCAGCCCCTCGCCGGGACTAGCGGGAACAGATACGCAGTATTTT
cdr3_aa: CASSPSPGLAGTDTQYF